This T cell receptor (beta chain) emerged from a study of identical twins. The germline V gene has CDR1 PRHDT and CDR2 FYEKMQ (reference sequence). Between the trimmed V and J ends, which lost 10 bases and 6 bases, there was a span of 16 bases. CDR3 length: 12 amino acids. TCRdb reprocessed the 5' RACE reads via MiXCR and lists one record per CDR3 protein. The sample comprises under 900,000 distinct CDR3 sequences, approximately 18% of which are singletons, and roughly 14% rests with the top ten. This clonotype occurred once. The target antigen is unknown. Overall study findings and caveats: Clonotypes of the beta chain that were abundant in cord blood carried fewer insertions (memory repertoires showed none).

The data also belong to a second study, concerning T cells expressing NK-cell markers. That work adds: NKG2C+ dominant clonotype frequencies in about 6 donors were roughly 1.0-7.5% of CD8+ T cells.

The chain is built from TRBV13 and TRBJ2-7; D tentatively reads TRBD1 or TRBD2 (5 bases each). Material for sequencing was PBMCs. The TCR originated in a young woman in good health. CDR3 sequence: CATSGTSPEQYF. As DNA, the CDR3 is TGTGCCACATCCGGGACCTCCCCCGAGCAGTACTTC.